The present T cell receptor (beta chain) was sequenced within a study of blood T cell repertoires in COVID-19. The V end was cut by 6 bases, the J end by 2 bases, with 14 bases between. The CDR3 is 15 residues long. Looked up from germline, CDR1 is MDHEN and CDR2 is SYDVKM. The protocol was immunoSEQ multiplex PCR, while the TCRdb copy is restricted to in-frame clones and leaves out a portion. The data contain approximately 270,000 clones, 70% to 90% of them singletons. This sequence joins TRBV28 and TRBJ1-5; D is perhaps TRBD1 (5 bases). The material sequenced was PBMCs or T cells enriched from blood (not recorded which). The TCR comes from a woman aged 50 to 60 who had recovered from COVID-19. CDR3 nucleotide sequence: TGTGCCAGCAGCGGGGGTGGAGGTGGCAATCAGCCCCAGCATTTT. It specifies CASSGGGGGNQPQHF.